This TCR beta chain was observed in a study of sequential checkpoint blockade in melanoma. Assay: immunoSEQ multiplex PCR; the TCRdb copy retains only in-frame clones and omits some. The sample includes about 18,000 clones, roughly 73% seen only once; the top ten take 4% to 6%. This clone was seen more than once but under ten times. At least one base is unread or ambiguous, so its residue appears as X. Treatment: randomized to nivolumab then ipilimumab (arm A) or the reverse (arm B). CDR1 is WNHNN and CDR2 is SYGVQD in the germline V gene (reference sequence). Losses at the gene ends were 0 bases for V and 9 bases for J; bases not matched to a gene: 9. This CDR3 spans 15 amino acids.

The source is a human donor with melanoma. The V call is TRBV10-1, the J call TRBJ2-5; TRBD1 aligns across 8 bases. The sample was tumor tissue (inferred from file names), taken from a patient given nivolumab and ipilimumab in sequence. This chain's CDR3 is CASSESDRDTEXQYF. The CDR3 region has the DNA TGCGCCAGCAGTGAGTCGGACAGGGATACGGAGRCCCAGTACTTC.